This T cell receptor (beta chain) was recorded in a study of T cell changes during pregnancy in multiple sclerosis (dated by TCRdb to between 2018 and 2021). In the study overall: Changes in the T cell repertoire over the course of pregnancy were examined in this study in women with multiple sclerosis.

The germline V gene (reference sequence) sets CDR1 to LNHDA and CDR2 to SQIVND. Compared with germline, V lacks 5 bases and J lacks 4 bases; bases without a gene match: 5. The CDR3, from cysteine to phenylalanine, totals 15 residues. Here the CDR3 DNA is all that survives: 45 bases in frame from base 1. To prepare the library, the immunoSEQ multiplex PCR assay was applied. TCRdb took this table from immuneACCESS and kept in-frame rearrangements with V and J called. Such tables lack part of the clones; where checked against another copy, unresolved V genes explain under half of the gap, and the rest is unexplained. The sample data list about 36,000 clones, and 88% of these were observed just once. The ten largest make up less than 9% of the sample. In regard to this clone: Its antigen target is currently unknown. No qualities accompany the bases; no much larger clone lies one base away.

The material was CD8+ T cells from peripheral blood mononuclear cells, obtained in the third trimester of pregnancy. This sequence uses TRBV19 and TRBJ2-2, with TRBD2 identical over 9 junction bases. This TCR was recovered from a female donor with multiple sclerosis, enrolled in a pregnancy study. DNA sequence: TGTGCCAGTAGTCCCCAGCGGGGGGTCACCGGGGAGCTGTTTTTT. Protein translation: CASSPQRGVTGELFF.